This T cell receptor (beta chain) came from a study of OX40 agonist ivuxolimab in advanced cancers. Broader study findings: At 0.1 to 3.0 mg/kg and by week 6, CD4+ and CD8+ T cells in the blood had expanded clonally.

This CDR3 has 15 residues. In germline, CDR1 is MDHEN, CDR2 SYDVKM. V shed 7 bases and J 4 bases; nucleotides not matched to a gene: 10. Here immunoSEQ multiplex PCR was the method, and the copy in TCRdb shows in-frame clones only, minus some. The data contain about 73,000 clones, about 88% of them singletons. Peripheral blood came from all dose cohorts at three timepoints. This clone was recorded once. Its antigen is as yet unknown. The V and J genes are TRBV28 and TRBJ2-3; TRBD1 aligns across 8 bases. Sequences were derived from CD4+ or CD8+ T cells sorted from blood, sampled in a trial of the OX40 agonist ivuxolimab. The clonotype originates from an adult with an advanced solid tumor such as melanoma, head and neck, liver or kidney cancer. CDR3 DNA sequence: TGTGCCAGCACCCGGGACAGGCTTACGCCAGATACGCAGTATTTT. Translated: CASTRDRLTPDTQYF.